This is a list of T cell receptor beta chains from one sample in a study of blood T cells in healthy people across ages. TCRdb used MiXCR to reprocess the 5' RACE reads, holding one entry per CDR3 protein. This table holds over 1,500,000 distinct CDR3 sequences, more than 35% found once. The sequencing sample was made of blood. The source of these receptors is a human donor in good health. The CDR3 runs from the conserved cysteine through the conserved F or W. The order of the fields is J gene, D gene, V gene, clone size, CDR3 protein, CDR3 DNA. A D gene is named only where the DNA matches it firmly. For some rows the clone size is stated as once, few or many, or as a class when expanded; others skip it.

J gene: TRBJ1-2
D gene: -
V gene: TRBV14
clone size: -
CDR3 protein: CASSQLDGQIYGYTF
CDR3 DNA: TGTGCCAGCAGCCAATTGGACGGGCAGATCTATGGCTACACCTTC

J gene: TRBJ1-2
D gene: -
V gene: TRBV6-2/TRBV6-3
clone size: few
CDR3 protein: CASSYRGGGYYGYTF
CDR3 DNA: TGTGCCAGCAGTTACCGCGGTGGGGGATACTATGGCTACACCTTC

J gene: TRBJ1-1
D gene: -
V gene: TRBV3-1
clone size: -
CDR3 protein: CASRLPGGTEAFF
CDR3 DNA: TGTGCCAGCAGACTGCCGGGGGGAACTGAAGCTTTCTTT

J gene: TRBJ2-2
D gene: -
V gene: TRBV6-5
clone size: -
CDR3 protein: CASSPLSTGELFF
CDR3 DNA: TGTGCCAGCAGTCCCCTGAGCACCGGGGAGCTGTTTTTT

J gene: TRBJ2-5
D gene: TRBD2
V gene: TRBV20-1
clone size: few
CDR3 protein: CSARDPRTSMETQYF
CDR3 DNA: TGCAGTGCTAGAGATCCCCGGACTAGCATGGAGACCCAGTACTTC

J gene: TRBJ2-1
D gene: -
V gene: TRBV6-6
clone size: -
CDR3 protein: CASGPGGRNNEQFF
CDR3 DNA: TGTGCCAGCGGACCTGGGGGGCGGAACAATGAGCAGTTCTTC

J gene: TRBJ2-7
D gene: -
V gene: TRBV28
clone size: -
CDR3 protein: CASSWTDSPLSYEQYF
CDR3 DNA: TGTGCCAGCAGTTGGACGGACTCTCCTCTTAGCTACGAGCAGTACTTC

J gene: TRBJ1-2
D gene: -
V gene: TRBV29-1
clone size: few
CDR3 protein: CSARSGGTYGYTF
CDR3 DNA: TGCAGCGCTAGATCTGGAGGGACCTATGGCTACACCTTC

J gene: TRBJ1-4
D gene: -
V gene: TRBV7-8
clone size: -
CDR3 protein: CASRSTGPATNEKLFF
CDR3 DNA: TGTGCCAGCCGATCGACAGGCCCTGCAACTAATGAAAAACTGTTTTTT

J gene: TRBJ2-1
D gene: -
V gene: TRBV25-1
clone size: -
CDR3 protein: CASGRGGDNEQFF
CDR3 DNA: TGTGCCAGCGGAAGGGGGGGTGACAATGAGCAGTTCTTC

J gene: TRBJ1-1
D gene: -
V gene: TRBV20-1
clone size: few
CDR3 protein: CSARDRLNTEAFF
CDR3 DNA: TGCAGTGCTAGAGATCGACTGAACACTGAAGCTTTCTTT

J gene: TRBJ1-5
D gene: -
V gene: TRBV7-3
clone size: few
CDR3 protein: CASSLTPGTDQPQHF
CDR3 DNA: TGTGCCAGCAGTTTGACACCAGGGACGGATCAGCCCCAGCATTTT

J gene: TRBJ1-6
D gene: -
V gene: TRBV4-3
clone size: -
CDR3 protein: CASSQVGSSPLHF
CDR3 DNA: TGCGCCAGCAGCCAAGTGGGGAGCTCACCCCTCCACTTT

J gene: TRBJ2-7
D gene: -
V gene: TRBV20-1
clone size: -
CDR3 protein: CSATGTGGGYEQYF
CDR3 DNA: TGCAGTGCTACCGGTACAGGTGGGGGGTACGAGCAGTACTTC

J gene: TRBJ1-6
D gene: -
V gene: TRBV7-2
clone size: -
CDR3 protein: CASSLALGQGTSSYNSPLHF
CDR3 DNA: TGTGCCAGCAGCTTAGCCCTGGGGCAGGGAACCAGCTCCTATAATTCACCCCTCCACTTT

J gene: TRBJ2-1
D gene: TRBD2
V gene: TRBV7-3
clone size: -
CDR3 protein: CASSLIGTSYNEQFF
CDR3 DNA: TGTGCCAGCAGCTTAATCGGGACTAGCTACAATGAGCAGTTCTTC

J gene: TRBJ2-5
D gene: TRBD1
V gene: TRBV7-9
clone size: -
CDR3 protein: CASSPWTGAREETQYF
CDR3 DNA: TGTGCCAGCAGCCCTTGGACAGGGGCACGTGAAGAGACCCAGTACTTC

J gene: TRBJ2-7
D gene: TRBD2
V gene: TRBV6-5
clone size: -
CDR3 protein: CASSYSTGGAFYEQYF
CDR3 DNA: TGTGCCAGCAGTTACTCGACCGGGGGGGCATTCTACGAGCAGTACTTC

J gene: TRBJ2-1
D gene: TRBD2
V gene: TRBV3-1
clone size: many
CDR3 protein: CASSQASSGGGEQFF
CDR3 DNA: TGTGCCAGCAGCCAAGCATCTAGCGGGGGGGGTGAGCAGTTCTTC

J gene: TRBJ2-3
D gene: TRBD2
V gene: TRBV9
clone size: few
CDR3 protein: CASSAIAGGPDTQYF
CDR3 DNA: TGTGCCAGCAGCGCCATAGCGGGGGGACCAGATACGCAGTATTTT

J gene: TRBJ2-4
D gene: -
V gene: TRBV4-3
clone size: -
CDR3 protein: CASSQDLDLVGGIAKNIQYF
CDR3 DNA: TGCGCCAGCAGCCAAGACTTAGATCTGGTAGGGGGGATAGCCAAAAACATTCAGTACTTC

J gene: TRBJ1-2
D gene: -
V gene: TRBV29-1
clone size: -
CDR3 protein: CSVWGYYGYTF
CDR3 DNA: TGCAGCGTTTGGGGATACTATGGCTACACCTTC

J gene: TRBJ1-2
D gene: TRBD1
V gene: TRBV4-1
clone size: -
CDR3 protein: CASSSRTGGLYGYTF
CDR3 DNA: TGCGCCAGCAGTTCACGGACAGGGGGCTTATATGGCTACACCTTC

J gene: TRBJ2-1
D gene: -
V gene: TRBV7-9
clone size: -
CDR3 protein: CASSPFARVSSYNEQFF
CDR3 DNA: TGTGCCAGCAGCCCATTCGCTAGGGTTAGCTCCTACAATGAGCAGTTCTTC

J gene: TRBJ1-4
D gene: TRBD1
V gene: TRBV7-9
clone size: -
CDR3 protein: CASSWGQANEKLFF
CDR3 DNA: TGTGCCAGCAGCTGGGGACAGGCTAATGAAAAACTGTTTTTT

J gene: TRBJ1-2
D gene: -
V gene: TRBV4-2
clone size: few
CDR3 protein: CASSQDPFGYTF
CDR3 DNA: TGTGCCAGCAGCCAAGACCCCTTTGGCTACACCTTC

J gene: TRBJ2-1
D gene: TRBD1
V gene: TRBV7-3
clone size: -
CDR3 protein: CASTPEGDRGINEQFF
CDR3 DNA: TGTGCCAGCACCCCGGAGGGGGACAGGGGAATCAATGAGCAGTTCTTC